Listed here are 7 T cell receptor beta chains from one sample, sequenced in a study of blood T cells in healthy people across ages. Alongside a J-beta primer mix, a sample-barcoded 5' primer served in a second PCR lasting about 7 to 11 cycles. TCRdb analysed the 5' RACE reads with MiXCR anew, one entry per CDR3 protein. Of about 1.1 million distinct CDR3 sequences listed, 30% to 40% were seen once; the top ten hold about an eighth. The sample taken for sequencing was blood. The receptors stem from a man aged 18 to 30 in good health.

This clonotype has only a few counts. This rearrangement joins TRBV29-1 to TRBJ1-2, with 10 bases aligning to TRBD1. Germline V gene lookup returns CDR1 SQVTM and CDR2 ANQGSEA. There are 15 residues in the CDR3. The trim removed 5 bases at V and 2 bases at J, leaving 8 bases unmatched. Here the CDR3 reads CSVNRRDRGNYGYTF. CDR3 nucleotide sequence: TGCAGCGTTAACCGCCGGGACAGGGGAAACTATGGCTACACCTTC.

This sequence joins TRBV7-9 and TRBJ2-6; D is uncertain. The length of the CDR3 is 15 residues. With 5 bases removed from V and 0 bases from J, the gap between germline ends came to 8 bases. The germline gives CDR1 SEHNR, CDR2 FQNEAQ (reference sequence). The CDR3 region is CASSLKSSGANVLTF. The CDR3 bases are TGTGCCAGCAGCCTAAAGAGCTCTGGGGCCAACGTCCTGACTTTC.

This chain uses TRBV20-1 with TRBJ1-1; D is ambiguous. Germline loops: CDR1 DFQATT, CDR2 SNEGSKA (reference sequence). The CDR3 extends over 14 amino acids. V was clipped by 1 base and J by 2 bases, with 11 bases between them. CDR3 coding DNA: TGCAGTGCTAGAGGGCACAGAGGTAACACTGAAGCTTTCTTT. Residues: CSARGHRGNTEAFF.

This chain links TRBV6-5 with TRBJ1-5; tentatively, D is TRBD1 (5 bases). V was shortened by 6 bases and J by 6 bases, with 12 bases between the two germline ends. The V gene's germline CDR1 is MNHEY and CDR2 SVGAGI. The CDR3 contains 13 residues. Here the CDR3 DNA reads TGTGCCAGCAGGATGGGGGGTGGTCAGCCCCAGCATTTT. It is translated as CASRMGGGQPQHF.

This clonotype was observed many times. CDR3 region: CASSQDSHGTYEQYF. The CDR3 DNA reads as TGCGCCAGCAGCCAAGATAGCCACGGTACCTACGAGCAGTACTTC. This chain uses TRBV4-3 with TRBJ2-7; D is ambiguous. The CDR3 has 15 amino acids. The germline V and J ends were trimmed by 0 bases and 2 bases, with 11 bases remaining between them. CDR1 and CDR2 from the germline V gene are LGHNA and YSLEER.

This clonotype was detected a few times. V gene TRBV11-2 combines with J gene TRBJ2-6; D ambiguous. The germline CDR1 and CDR2 sequences are SGHAT and FQNNGV. Deletions cut 7 bases from V and 0 bases from J, with 10 bases between. The CDR3 totals 15 residues. In DNA, the CDR3 is TGTGCCAGCAACTTTCTGCACTCTGGGGCCAACGTCCTGACTTTC. Translation: CASNFLHSGANVLTF.

The chain links TRBV7-9 to TRBJ2-1; TRBD2 might be the D (5 bases). The CDR3 runs 12 residues. Germline CDR1 and CDR2: SEHNR and FQNEAQ (reference sequence). Trimming pared 4 bases from V and 8 bases from J, leaving 9 bases between. The chain's CDR3 is CASSSRRDEQFF. Here the CDR3 DNA reads TGTGCCAGCAGCTCTCGGCGGGATGAGCAGTTCTTC.